The clone carrying this T cell receptor beta chain was counted ten times or more. Its antigen is still unknown. The CDR3 sequence is 14 residues long. Germline trimming cut 7 bases from V and 4 bases from J; bases unmatched to any gene: 7. This sample is drawn from a study of CD8 T cells in ankylosing spondylitis. General observations from the study: As for the disease-linked clones, they showed a CD8+ phenotype and occurred at relatively low frequencies in peripheral blood. There were earlier reports of some motif variants in reactive arthritis synovial fluid and blood. Clones tied to disease were said to be significantly enriched in matched ankylosing spondylitis synovial fluid.

Via MiXCR, TCRdb re-called the 5' RACE reads, giving one row per CDR3 protein. The data hold around 180,000 distinct CDR3 sequences, with about 20% observed a single time. The clonotype originates from a male donor under 30 with ankylosing spondylitis or in good health (not recorded which). This sequence joins TRBV12-3 or TRBV12-4 and TRBJ2-1, with 7 bases aligning to TRBD1. The source material was blood, either unsorted or a sorted T cell fraction (not recorded which). The CDR3 loop reads CASNSGTAYNEQFF. The DNA for the CDR3 is TGTGCCAGCAATTCCGGGACAGCATACAATGAGCAGTTCTTC.